Listed here is a single T cell receptor beta chain. The data are from a study of identifying expanded T cells in peripheral blood. Trimming cost V 2 bases and J 12 bases; bases outside gene matches: 15. This CDR3 comprises 15 residues. Per germline, CDR1 GTSNPN and CDR2 SVGIG (reference sequence). Assay: immunoSEQ multiplex PCR; the TCRdb copy retains only in-frame clones and omits some. This table holds 90,000 to 100,000 clones, roughly 86% found once. The chain links TRBV30 to TRBJ2-7; TRBD1 aligns across 11 bases. The source material was blood. This clonotype was obtained from a person aged 18 to 69 in good health. The CDR3 region has the DNA TGTGCCTGGAGTCACATGGGACAGGGGGATATGGAGAGGTACTTC. Translated: CAWSHMGQGDMERYF.